This TCR beta chain was sequenced during a study of PD-L1 blockade in urothelial cancer. Study in general: Patients had undergone 0 to 3 prior chemotherapy regimens.

Study-wide results and limits: Better survival was forecast by a pretreatment blood TCR clonality below the median.

On this clone: Its target is unknown.

V shed 4 bases and J shed 3 bases, with 15 bases lying between them. The CDR3 has 15 amino acids. Germline lookup yields CDR1 SGDLS and CDR2 YYNGEE. TCRdb keeps only in-frame clones here, not all; method: immunoSEQ multiplex PCR. The sample shows approximately 100,000 clones, around 82% of them seen only once. Each patient contributed between 1 and 8 total time points of blood mononuclear cells, pretreatment and during treatment. Sample: PBMCs, taken around atezolizumab (anti-PD-L1) treatment. The V gene is TRBV9, the J gene TRBJ2-3, with D tentatively TRBD2 (6 bases). This clonotype was sampled from a man aged 50 to 60 with urothelial cancer. The CDR3 DNA reads TGTGCCAGCAGCCCCCCCCCTAGCGTAACAGATACGCAGTATTTT. Protein: CASSPPPSVTDTQYF. The full variable domain, completed using reference TRBV9 and TRBJ2-3, is DSGVTQTPKHLITATGQRVTLRCSPRSGDLSVYWYQQSLDQGLQFLIQYYNGEERAKGNILERFSAQQFPDLHSELNLSSLELGDSALYFCASSPPPSVTDTQYFGPGTRLTVL.